Shown below are 25 T cell receptor beta chains from a single sample sequenced in a study of T cells in tumors after PD-1 blockade. Data came from immunoSEQ multiplex PCR; TCRdb stores just in-frame clones and leaves some out. The sample contains 50,000 or so clones, about four fifths of which appear only once. The source was PBMCs, collected before anti-PD-1 treatment. These receptors were obtained from a human donor with basal cell carcinoma.

This clone was seen just once. The gene calls are TRBV7-9 and TRBJ2-7; D unresolved. The CDR3 contains 11 residues. Looked up from germline, CDR1 is SEHNR and CDR2 is FQNEAQ (reference sequence). V shed 5 bases and J shed 4 bases, with 6 bases lying between them. In nucleotides, the CDR3 is TGTGCCAGCAGCCCTGCGTACGAGCAGTACTTC. Translation gives CASSPAYEQYF.

V and J are TRBV20-1 and TRBJ2-7; tentative D call: TRBD2 (5 bases). CDR3 length: 11 residues. Germline CDR1 reads DFQATT; CDR2 reads SNEGSKA (reference sequence). Trimming left V 6 bases short and J 4 bases short, with 10 bases between. The CDR3 spells CSAFEGYEQYF. CDR3 DNA: TGCAGTGCCTTCGAGGGTTACGAGCAGTACTTC.

This rearrangement joins TRBV19 to TRBJ1-4; D unclear. The germline CDR1 and CDR2 sequences are LNHDA and SQIVND (reference sequence). This CDR3 contains 14 residues. The ends were cut back, 7 bases at V and 0 bases at J, with 9 bases in the middle. The CDR3 here is CASKQLSTNEKLFF. Here the CDR3 DNA reads TGTGCCAGTAAGCAGCTCTCAACTAATGAAAAACTGTTTTTT.

This chain links TRBV9 with TRBJ1-4; 7 bases align to TRBD1. This CDR3 has 16 amino acids. CDR1 is SGDLS and CDR2 is YYNGEE in the germline V gene. Losses at the gene ends were 2 bases for V and 1 base for J; bases not matched to a gene: 5. CDR3 bases: TGTGCCAGCAGCGTGGGAGGGGGCCAAACTAATGAAAAACTGTTTTTT. Amino acid sequence: CASSVGGGQTNEKLFF.

The table lists this clone with a few counts. This sequence joins TRBV30 and TRBJ1-1; TRBD1 is a possible D gene (5 bases). Germline-derived CDR1 and CDR2 are GTSNPN and SVGIG (reference sequence). V shed 3 bases and J shed 4 bases, with 21 bases lying between them. The CDR3 sequence is 16 residues long. The CDR3 spells CAWSVRPQLGRTEAFF. CDR3 nucleotides: TGTGCCTGGAGCGTTCGGCCACAGCTGGGGCGCACTGAAGCTTTCTTT.

J is TRBJ2-7 and V is TRBV27; D remains ambiguous. From germline, CDR1 is MNHEY and CDR2 SMNVEV (reference sequence). The CDR3 sequence is 14 residues long. V lost 1 base, J lost 3 bases, and 10 bases lay in between. The CDR3 here is CASSLYPRYYEQYF. The CDR3 DNA sequence: TGTGCCAGCAGTTTATATCCGCGGTACTACGAGCAGTACTTC.

By sample fraction, this clone is medium-sized. This chain joins TRBV25-1 and TRBJ2-1; 11 bases fit TRBD2. V lost 4 bases to trimming and J lost 7 bases; unmatched junction nucleotides: 6. Germline values: CDR1 MGHDK, CDR2 SYGVNS. The CDR3 length is 15 residues. CDR3 DNA: TGTGCCAGCAGTGGAACTAGCGGGAGCGATAATGAGCAGTTCTTC. Its protein is CASSGTSGSDNEQFF.

The chain links TRBV4-2 to TRBJ2-2; 10 positions match TRBD2. Germline trimming cut 0 bases from V and 5 bases from J; bases unmatched to any gene: 3. CDR1 is LGHNA and CDR2 is YNFKEQ in the germline V gene. The CDR3 covers 16 residues. In DNA form, the CDR3 reads TGTGCCAGCAGCCAAGAAGCGGGGGGGCTTACCGGGGAGCTGTTTTTT. This gives the protein CASSQEAGGLTGELFF.

This sequence joins TRBV18 and TRBJ1-1; 7 positions match TRBD1. Germline assignment: CDR1 KGHSH and CDR2 LQKENI. The CDR3 is 15 amino acids. Trimming removed 1 base from V and 6 bases from J; junction bases left unmatched: 8. The CDR3 nucleotides are TGTGCCAGCTCACCACTTGAGGGGGCAGGTCCTGAAGCTTTCTTT. Amino acid sequence: CASSPLEGAGPEAFF.

V and J are TRBV6-5 and TRBJ2-7; no clear D gene. CDR3 length equals 11 residues. Trimming removed 5 bases at V and 4 bases at J, with 6 bases between. Germline CDR1 MNHEY, CDR2 SVGAGI. The CDR3 DNA follows: TGTGCCAGCAGTAAGGGTTACGAGCAGTACTTC. Protein sequence: CASSKGYEQYF.

V gene TRBV6-5 combines with J gene TRBJ1-5, with D maybe TRBD1 (6 bases). The CDR3 extends over 14 amino acids. Trimming removed 6 bases at V and 4 bases at J, with 13 bases between. CDR1 MNHEY and CDR2 SVGAGI come from the germline V gene. CDR3 loop: CASSSTGWNQPQHF. The DNA for the CDR3 is TGTGCCAGCAGCTCCACAGGGTGGAATCAGCCCCAGCATTTT.

In its sample, this clone was seen a few times. The chain combines TRBV2 with TRBJ2-7; 10 bases line up with TRBD1. This CDR3 spans 15 amino acids. V lost 8 bases, J lost 0 bases, and 7 bases stayed unmatched. Germline CDR1 is SNHLY and CDR2 is FYNNEI. In DNA form, the CDR3 reads TGTGCCAGCGGGGTGGACAGGGGGTTCTCCTACGAGCAGTACTTC. Amino acid sequence: CASGVDRGFSYEQYF.

CDR3 DNA sequence: TGTGCCAGCCAAACAGGGGCCATGAACACTGAAGCTTTCTTT. This encodes CASQTGAMNTEAFF. The V and J genes are TRBV5-5 and TRBJ1-1, with TRBD1 matching 7 bases. This CDR3 has 14 amino acids. Trimming removed 7 bases from V and 0 bases from J; junction bases left unmatched: 6. CDR1 and CDR2 (germline): SGHKS, YYEKEE (reference sequence).

The chain links TRBV7-9 to TRBJ1-4, with TRBD1 identical over 7 bases. Trimming removed 0 bases from V and 5 bases from J; junction bases left unmatched: 6. The CDR3 is made up of 16 amino acids. CDR1 SEHNR and CDR2 FQNEAQ come from the germline V gene (reference sequence). CDR3 sequence reads: CASSLAGGLSNEKLFF. CDR3 bases: TGTGCCAGCAGCTTAGCAGGGGGCTTGTCGAATGAAAAACTGTTTTTT.

This sequence joins TRBV20-1 and TRBJ1-6; 8 nucleotides agree with TRBD1. This CDR3 region has 15 residues. The V and J ends lost 3 bases and 7 bases, in that order; junction bases with no gene match: 8. Germline V lookup: CDR1 DFQATT, CDR2 SNEGSKA (reference sequence). CDR3 protein: CSASRGRGQNSPLHF. Written as DNA, the CDR3 is TGCAGTGCTAGTCGGGGCAGGGGGCAGAATTCACCCCTCCACTTT.

A single count supports this clone. As DNA, the CDR3 is TGTGCCAGCTCACCACCGGGACCGGACCCCCACGAGCAGTACTTC. It encodes CASSPPGPDPHEQYF. The rearrangement uses TRBV18 and TRBJ2-7, with D possibly being TRBD1 or TRBD2 (5 bases each). In germline, CDR1 is KGHSH, CDR2 LQKENI. The CDR3 has 15 amino acids. V lost 0 bases, J lost 5 bases, and 14 bases lay in between.

The V gene is TRBV27, the J gene TRBJ2-7, with 9 positions matching TRBD1. The CDR3 loop spans 15 amino acids. Germline CDR1 reads MNHEY; CDR2 reads SMNVEV (reference sequence). V lost 6 bases, J lost 5 bases, and 11 bases stayed unmatched. CDR3 sequence reads: CASSGLQGATNEQYF. As DNA, the CDR3 is TGTGCCAGCAGCGGCTTACAGGGGGCGACTAACGAGCAGTACTTC.

The J gene is TRBJ1-1, the V gene TRBV18; D unresolved. V lost 6 bases and J lost 4, with 12 bases in between. The CDR3 has 13 residues. Germline CDR1 KGHSH, CDR2 LQKENI. In DNA form, the CDR3 reads TGTGCCAGCTCGTCCTATGCTGGCACTGAAGCTTTCTTT. It is translated as CASSSYAGTEAFF.

This clone appeared once. V and J are TRBV5-1 and TRBJ2-7; 10 nucleotides line up with TRBD1. Germline trimming cut 0 bases from V and 1 base from J; bases unmatched to any gene: 7. CDR3 length equals 17 residues. CDR1 SGHRS and CDR2 YFSETQ come from the germline V gene. In DNA form, the CDR3 reads TGCGCCAGCAGCTTGGCCCGTGGGACAGGGGATTCCTACGAGCAGTACTTC. This gives the protein CASSLARGTGDSYEQYF. Looking up the rest from reference TRBV5-1 and TRBJ2-7 gives the full variable domain: KAGVTQTPRYLIKTRGQQVTLSCSPISGHRSVSWYQQTPGQGLQFLFEYFSETQRNKGNFPGRFSGRQFSNSRSEMNVSTLELGDSALYLCASSLARGTGDSYEQYFGPGTRLTVT.

The chain links TRBV10-2 to TRBJ1-4; D call uncertain. V was clipped by 4 bases and J by 4 bases, with 10 bases between them. The CDR3 is made up of 14 amino acids. CDR1 is WSHSY, CDR2 SAAADI, per germline. This CDR3 reads CASSGTNYNEKLFF. Here the CDR3 DNA reads TGCGCCAGCAGTGGAACAAACTATAATGAAAAACTGTTTTTT.

V and J are TRBV28 and TRBJ2-5; either TRBD1 or TRBD2 may supply D (5 bases each). This CDR3 contains 13 residues. V lost 2 bases, J lost 6 bases, and 10 bases lay in between. Germline lookup yields CDR1 MDHEN and CDR2 SYDVKM. CDR3 nucleotides: TGTGCCAGCAGTTTAAGGTCGGGACAGACCCAGTACTTC. This gives the protein CASSLRSGQTQYF.

CDR3 amino acids: CASSLIAGGEKLFF. For the CDR3, the DNA is TGTGCCAGCAGCTTAATCGCAGGCGGGGAAAAACTGTTTTTT. This chain links TRBV7-8 with TRBJ1-4; D is unresolved. The V and J ends lost 2 bases and 8 bases respectively, with 12 bases between them. The CDR3 has 14 residues. Germline CDR1 reads SGHVS; CDR2 reads FQNEAQ.

The chain is built from TRBV5-1 and TRBJ1-1, with D perhaps TRBD1 (5 bases). In germline, CDR1 is SGHRS, CDR2 YFSETQ. The CDR3 spans 16 residues. The V gene lost 3 bases and the J gene lost 1 base, with 16 bases spanning the gap. CDR3 in amino acids: CASSSRTQVGNTEAFF. CDR3 sequence (DNA): TGCGCCAGCAGCTCGAGAACACAGGTGGGGAACACTGAAGCTTTCTTT.

The gene calls are TRBV5-6 and TRBJ1-1; D unresolved. The length of the CDR3 is 12 residues. Between the trimmed V and J ends, which lost 1 base and 6 bases, there was a span of 7 bases. The germline CDR1 and CDR2 sequences are SGHDT and YYEEEE. The CDR3 region is CASSLPPAEAFF. DNA for the CDR3: TGTGCCAGCAGCTTGCCCCCCGCTGAAGCTTTCTTT.

The rearrangement uses TRBV2 and TRBJ2-7; 8 positions match TRBD2. Germline loops: CDR1 SNHLY, CDR2 FYNNEI. This CDR3 contains 15 residues. The ends lost 6 bases at V and 4 bases at J; junction bases unmatched: 11. As DNA, the CDR3 is TGTGCCAGCAGCCGACTACTAGCGGTCGGGTACGAGCAGTACTTC. Translation: CASSRLLAVGYEQYF.